Below, 29 T cell receptor beta chains from the same sample are listed, as sequenced in a study of T cells in Graves' hyperthyroidism and ophthalmopathy. Amplification targeted TCR beta CDR3 regions from RNA transcripts. With the HTBI primer set, the TCR CDR3 went through a first round of RT-PCR. One entry per CDR3 protein, called by TCRdb with MiXCR from the multiplex PCR reads. Counted here are about 350,000 distinct CDR3 sequences, about a sixth occurring once; the ten biggest clones make up around a third. Material: blood. These receptors came from a woman younger than 45 with Graves' hyperthyroidism that later progressed to Graves' ophthalmopathy.

This clonotype was seen more than once but under ten times. The V call is TRBV5-1, the J call TRBJ2-7; weak D call: TRBD1 (7 bases). V dropped 1 base and J dropped 4 bases, with 15 bases sitting between them. CDR1 is SGHRS and CDR2 is YFSETQ in the germline V gene. This CDR3 is built from 15 residues. The CDR3 nucleotides are TGCGCCAGCAGCTTGTCGACAGGGAGGTTTTACGAGCAGTACTTC. This sequence encodes CASSLSTGRFYEQYF.

The V and J genes are TRBV4-1 and TRBJ2-2; no clear D gene. Trimming stripped 3 bases from V and 5 bases from J, with 7 bases between. Germline V gives CDR1 MGHRA, CDR2 YSYEKL. This CDR3 contains 13 residues. The CDR3 nucleotides read TGCGCCAGCAGCCAGTGGAAAACCGGGGAGCTGTTTTTT. Translating it yields CASSQWKTGELFF.

This clonotype was seen a few times. V and J are TRBV6-1 and TRBJ2-1; tentative D call: TRBD2 (5 bases). This CDR3 spans 12 amino acids. The V gene lost 2 bases and the J gene lost 10 bases, with 9 bases spanning the gap. The V gene's germline CDR1 is MNHNS and CDR2 SASEGT. DNA of the CDR3: TGTGCCAGCAGTGAAATCGGGAAGGAGCAGTTCTTC. This sequence encodes CASSEIGKEQFF.

This clonotype was detected ten times or more. The chain uses TRBV27 and TRBJ2-5; tentatively, D is TRBD2 (6 bases). The CDR3 covers 14 residues. CDR1 is MNHEY, CDR2 SMNVEV, per germline (reference sequence). The V end lost 4 bases, the J end lost 5 bases, and 14 bases lay between the germline ends. In nucleotides, the CDR3 is TGTGCCAGCAGTTGGGGACCCGCGGGGGAGACCCAGTACTTC. Translating gives CASSWGPAGETQYF.

This clonotype was detected many times. The chain recombines TRBV2 with TRBJ2-1; TRBD1 agrees at 10 bases. The V gene's germline CDR1 is SNHLY and CDR2 FYNNEI. The CDR3 length is 13 residues. CDR3 nucleotide sequence: TGTGCAACAAAGTGGGACAGGGGTCATGAGCAGTTCTTC. Protein: CATKWDRGHEQFF.

This clonotype has a count of ten or more. One end of the junction does not line up with germline, which may come from a read error. The rearrangement links TRBV29-1 to TRBJ2-3; TRBD2 matches at 10 bases. The CDR3 length is 13 residues. Germline V gene data show CDR1 as SQVTM and CDR2 as ANQGSEA. The CDR3 protein is CSVEGTSEDTQYF. In DNA form, the CDR3 reads TGCAGCGTAGAAGGGACTAGCGAAGATACGCAGTATTTT.

This clonotype was counted many times. This rearrangement joins TRBV7-9 to TRBJ2-1, with unresolved D. Trimming took 5 bases from V and 3 from J, leaving 14 bases between them. There are 15 residues in the CDR3. Germline loops: CDR1 SEHNR, CDR2 FQNEAQ (reference sequence). CDR3 nucleotides: TGTGCCAGCAGCCGAACGAACCTGCACTACAATGAGCAGTTCTTC. Translated, it gives CASSRTNLHYNEQFF.

In its sample, this clonotype was seen a few times. The V call is TRBV6-1, the J call TRBJ2-1, with 10 bases that match TRBD2. The CDR3 loop spans 17 amino acids. Germline values: CDR1 MNHNS, CDR2 SASEGT. Losses at the gene ends were 4 bases for V and 7 bases for J; bases not matched to a gene: 13. CDR3 in amino acids: CASSGRIWLAGVNEQFF. The CDR3 DNA follows: TGTGCCAGCAGTGGCCGAATTTGGCTAGCGGGAGTAAATGAGCAGTTCTTC.

Ten or more counts support this clonotype. The V gene is TRBV18, the J gene TRBJ1-1; D possibly corresponds to TRBD1 (5 bases). Germline V gives CDR1 KGHSH, CDR2 LQKENI. Trimming pared 3 bases from V and 0 bases from J, leaving 11 bases between. The CDR3 totals 15 residues. CDR3 coding DNA: TGTGCCAGCTCACCCTCCCAGGACATGAACACTGAAGCTTTCTTT. Protein: CASSPSQDMNTEAFF.

In this sample, this clonotype turned up many times. The V call is TRBV12-5, the J call TRBJ2-7, with 9 bases that match TRBD2. Germline CDR1 LGHNT, CDR2 FRNRAP. Unmatched junction bases numbered 9, after V lost 5 bases and J lost 4 bases. The CDR3 is 15 amino acids. The CDR3 loop is CASGPLAGGYYEQYF. DNA of the CDR3: TGTGCTAGTGGTCCTCTGGCGGGAGGGTATTACGAGCAGTACTTC.

This clonotype has a count of ten or more. This chain connects TRBV28 to TRBJ2-2, with 10 nucleotides matching TRBD2. CDR1 and CDR2 (germline): MDHEN, SYDVKM. V shed 2 bases, J shed 3 bases, and the junction held 0 bases outside the gene matches. This CDR3 has 15 amino acids. CDR3: CASSLGTSDTGELFF. CDR3 bases: TGTGCCAGCAGTTTAGGGACTAGCGACACCGGGGAGCTGTTTTTT.

The J gene is TRBJ1-2, the V gene TRBV11-1; D is perhaps TRBD1 (6 bases). Looked up from germline, CDR1 is SGHAT and CDR2 is FQDESV (reference sequence). The CDR3 is 13 residues long. V lost 2 bases, J lost 8 bases, and 12 bases lay in between. The CDR3 loop is CASSLTGTNGYTF. CDR3 DNA: TGTGCCAGCAGCTTAACCGGGACAAACGGCTACACCTTC.

This clonotype was seen a handful of times. The CDR3 region has the DNA TGTGCCAGCAGCTTTCCGGGACAGGGGATCTACGAGCAGTACTTC. Its protein product is CASSFPGQGIYEQYF. The rearrangement uses TRBV7-9 and TRBJ2-7; TRBD1 agrees at 10 bases. Germline loops: CDR1 SEHNR, CDR2 FQNEAQ (reference sequence). V gave up 3 bases and J gave up 3 bases; unmatched junction bases: 5. This CDR3 is 15 amino acids long. The full variable domain, completed using reference TRBV7-9 and TRBJ2-7, is DTGVSQNPRHKITKRGQNVTFRCDPISEHNRLYWYRQTLGQGPEFLTYFQNEAQLEKSRLLSDRFSAERPKGSFSTLEIQRTEQGDSAMYLCASSFPGQGIYEQYFGPGTRLTVT.

Many counts were recorded for this clonotype. The chain combines TRBV7-9 with TRBJ2-7, with 8 bases lining up with TRBD1. From germline, CDR1 is SEHNR and CDR2 FQNEAQ (reference sequence). V trimming: 2 bases; J trimming: 3 bases; junction bases outside the gene matches: 3. The CDR3 is 14 amino acids. The CDR3 DNA sequence: TGTGCCAGCAGCTTATCCGACAGGGGCTACGAGCAGTACTTC. Translating gives CASSLSDRGYEQYF.

This clonotype has a count of ten or more. This sequence joins TRBV30 and TRBJ1-1; a possible D gene is TRBD1 (5 bases). Between the trimmed V and J ends, which lost 0 bases and 2 bases, there was a span of 13 bases. Germline CDR1 GTSNPN, CDR2 SVGIG (reference sequence). The CDR3 is 15 amino acids. CDR3 nucleotides: TGTGCCTGGAGTGTTCAGGGACTCGGAAACACTGAAGCTTTCTTT. Translation: CAWSVQGLGNTEAFF.

This clonotype was counted at least ten times. This chain links TRBV5-4 with TRBJ2-3, with D possibly being TRBD2 (6 bases). V was pared by 0 bases and J by 0 bases, with 11 bases between. The CDR3 length is 16 residues. CDR1 and CDR2 (germline): SGHNT, YYREEE (reference sequence). In nucleotides, the CDR3 is TGTGCCAGCAGCTTGGATCGGGAGTCTAGCACAGATACGCAGTATTTT. Amino acid sequence: CASSLDRESSTDTQYF.

The chain carries TRBV27 and TRBJ2-5, with 7 bases aligning to TRBD2. V lost 9 bases, J lost 5 bases, and 12 bases stayed unmatched. The V gene's germline CDR1 is MNHEY and CDR2 SMNVEV (reference sequence). This CDR3 has 14 residues. The CDR3 region has the DNA TGTGCCAGTGGGAGGGGCGTCTTGGGGGAGACCCAGTACTTC. As protein: CASGRGVLGETQYF.

This chain joins TRBV19 and TRBJ1-5, with D hard to call. The V gene lost 7 bases and the J gene lost 1 base, with 14 bases spanning the gap. The CDR3 loop spans 15 amino acids. CDR1 and CDR2 (germline): LNHDA, SQIVND (reference sequence). The DNA for the CDR3 is TGTGCCAGTAAATCACTCAGGACCAGCAATCAGCCCCAGCATTTT. Protein sequence: CASKSLRTSNQPQHF.

The table lists this clonotype with many counts. The V call is TRBV19, the J call TRBJ2-5, with D possibly TRBD2 on 5 matching bases. Germline V CDR1 and CDR2: LNHDA, SQIVND (reference sequence). V lost 5 bases, J lost 7 bases, and 14 bases lay in between. The CDR3 loop spans 13 amino acids. The chain's CDR3 is CASSEDWFGTQYF. The CDR3 region has the DNA TGTGCCAGTAGTGAGGACTGGTTCGGGACCCAGTACTTC.

This clonotype showed up just a few times. The chain joins TRBV3-1 to TRBJ1-3; the D gene is possibly TRBD1 (6 bases). Per germline, CDR1 LGHDT and CDR2 YNNKEL (reference sequence). CDR3 size: 15 residues. Trimming removed 11 bases at V and 0 bases at J, with 17 bases between. CDR3: CAEQGKSYSGNTIYF. In DNA form, the CDR3 reads TGTGCCGAACAGGGTAAGAGTTACTCTGGAAACACCATATATTTT.

A few counts support this clonotype. The chain employs TRBV10-3 and TRBJ2-1, with unresolved D. Looked up from germline, CDR1 is ENHRY and CDR2 is SYGVKD. V lost 1 base to trimming and J lost 12 bases, with 16 bases between them. The CDR3 has 14 amino acids. As DNA, the CDR3 is TGTGCCATCAGTGAGTTGGGCGAATCCAGACGGCAGTTCTTC. Translation: CAISELGESRRQFF.

The chain couples TRBV18 to TRBJ2-1; D is possibly TRBD1 (5 bases). The germline gives CDR1 KGHSH, CDR2 LQKENI. The CDR3 runs to 12 residues. V was pared by 6 bases and J by 5 bases, with 8 bases between. CDR3 amino acids: CASSRVDNEQFF. The CDR3 DNA is TGTGCCAGCTCCAGGGTGGACAATGAGCAGTTCTTC.

This clonotype was seen a handful of times. The rearrangement joins TRBV5-1 to TRBJ2-7; D could derive from TRBD1 or TRBD2 (5 bases each). The CDR3 has 15 amino acids. In germline, CDR1 is SGHRS, CDR2 YFSETQ. With 3 bases removed from V and 6 bases from J, the gap between germline ends came to 19 bases. CDR3 DNA: TGCGCCAGCAGCTGGACGGCGAGCGGTCAGGGCGAGCAGTACTTC. Protein sequence: CASSWTASGQGEQYF.

Ten or more counts support this clonotype. V and J are TRBV9 and TRBJ2-1; 12 nucleotides line up with TRBD2. The CDR3 length is 16 residues. V dropped 4 bases and J dropped 4; count of bases not matched to a gene: 6. Germline values: CDR1 SGDLS, CDR2 YYNGEE. The CDR3 loop reads CASSSRLAGEYNEQFF. For the CDR3, the DNA is TGTGCCAGCAGCTCCAGACTAGCGGGGGAGTACAATGAGCAGTTCTTC.

V gene TRBV20-1 combines with J gene TRBJ2-1; D possibly corresponds to TRBD2 (5 bases). CDR1 is DFQATT and CDR2 is SNEGSKA in the germline V gene (reference sequence). The V gene lost 0 bases and the J gene lost 6 bases, with 9 bases spanning the gap. CDR3 size: 13 residues. The CDR3 reads CSARDSGINEQFF. The CDR3 DNA sequence: TGCAGTGCTAGAGATTCCGGGATCAATGAGCAGTTCTTC.

This clonotype showed up just once. The V call is TRBV6-2 or TRBV6-3, the J call TRBJ2-7; 7 bases match TRBD2. Trimming cost V 2 bases and J 2 bases; bases outside gene matches: 3. Germline CDR1 MNHEY, CDR2 SVGEGT. This CDR3 is built from 14 residues. The CDR3 DNA follows: TGTGCCAGCAGTTACGCTAGCGGAACCTACGAGCAGTACTTC. This translates into CASSYASGTYEQYF.

This clonotype was seen just once. Just one base apart from a much larger clone, this may be a read error. The chain employs TRBV6-5 and TRBJ1-2; no definite D call. This CDR3 comprises 13 residues. Germline CDR1 MNHEY, CDR2 SVGAGI. Trimming cost V 4 bases and J 8 bases, with 14 bases left between them. Here the CDR3 reads CASSSPKGIGYTF. The CDR3 DNA reads as TGTGCCAGCAGTTCCCCCAAAGGGATAGGCTACACCTTC.

This clonotype was recorded many times. The chain employs TRBV2 and TRBJ2-2; D tentatively fits TRBD1 or TRBD2 (5 bases each). The germline CDR1 and CDR2 sequences are SNHLY and FYNNEI. V was shortened by 7 bases and J by 7 bases, with 13 bases between the two germline ends. The CDR3 has 13 amino acids. DNA for the CDR3: TGTGCCAGCAACCGGGACGCTCACGGGGAGCTGTTTTTT. Its protein is CASNRDAHGELFF. Using reference TRBV2 and TRBJ2-2 for the parts outside the CDR3, the full variable domain is EPEVTQTPSHQVTQMGQEVILRCVPISNHLYFYWYRQILGQKVEFLVSFYNNEISEKSEIFDDQFSVERPDGSNFTLKIRSTKLEDSAMYFCASNRDAHGELFFGEGSRLTVL.

This clonotype has a handful of counts. The chain employs TRBV24-1 and TRBJ2-7; 9 bases map to TRBD1. The CDR3 has 16 residues. In germline, CDR1 is KGHDR, CDR2 SFDVKD. V lost 1 base to trimming and J lost 6 bases; unmatched junction nucleotides: 9. Here the CDR3 reads CATSDLVRDRDPEQYF. CDR3 DNA: TGTGCCACCAGTGATTTAGTCCGGGACAGGGACCCCGAGCAGTACTTC.